This T cell receptor beta chain came from a study of OX40 agonist ivuxolimab in advanced cancers. The data were produced by immunoSEQ multiplex PCR, yet TCRdb's version contains in-frame clones alone and is incomplete. This table has around 60,000 clones, about nine tenths appearing once. General observations from the study: Averaging showed that CD8+ T cells had more expanded clones than CD4+ did. Among the lowest levels of clonal expansion were found in partial responders at 0.1-3.0 mg/kg. Both blood CD4+ and CD8+ T cells showed clonal growth by week 6 at 0.1 to 3.0 mg/kg.

Concerning this clone itself: Its antigen is unidentified.

The sequencing used CD4+ or CD8+ T cells sorted from blood, collected in a trial of the OX40 agonist ivuxolimab. The receptor was derived from an adult with an advanced solid tumor such as melanoma, head and neck, liver or kidney cancer.

DNA for the CDR3: TGTGCCGGAAGACAGGAGGGTCATATAACGGCAGCGGGAGGGGCCACCGGGGAGCTGTTTTTT. Its translation is CAGRQEGHITAAGGATGELFF. The gene calls are TRBV2 and TRBJ2-2; 10 bases align to TRBD2. The V gene's germline CDR1 is SNHLY and CDR2 FYNNEI. This CDR3 comprises 21 residues. V shed 11 bases, J shed 4 bases, and the junction held 28 bases outside the gene matches.